This TCR beta chain was captured by sequencing in a study of blood T cell repertoires in COVID-19. Sequencing was performed with immunoSEQ multiplex PCR; in TCRdb, only in-frame clones are kept and a portion is missing. The sample has more than 25,000 clones; 87% are singletons. CDR1 SNHLY and CDR2 FYNNEI come from the germline V gene. CDR3 length equals 15 residues. V lost 6 bases to trimming and J lost 4 bases, with 16 bases between them. The sample consisted of peripheral blood. This TCR derives from a man between 60 and 75 years old with active COVID-19. The chain has TRBV2 and TRBJ1-5; the D gene is possibly TRBD1 (5 bases). The CDR3 nucleotides are TGTGCCAGCAGACCGACGGGACTTGGGAATCAGCCCCAGCATTTT. Its translation: CASRPTGLGNQPQHF. Full variable domain (missing parts from reference TRBV2 and TRBJ1-5): EPEVTQTPSHQVTQMGQEVILRCVPISNHLYFYWYRQILGQKVEFLVSFYNNEISEKSEIFDDQFSVERPDGSNFTLKIRSTKLEDSAMYFCASRPTGLGNQPQHFGDGTRLSIL.